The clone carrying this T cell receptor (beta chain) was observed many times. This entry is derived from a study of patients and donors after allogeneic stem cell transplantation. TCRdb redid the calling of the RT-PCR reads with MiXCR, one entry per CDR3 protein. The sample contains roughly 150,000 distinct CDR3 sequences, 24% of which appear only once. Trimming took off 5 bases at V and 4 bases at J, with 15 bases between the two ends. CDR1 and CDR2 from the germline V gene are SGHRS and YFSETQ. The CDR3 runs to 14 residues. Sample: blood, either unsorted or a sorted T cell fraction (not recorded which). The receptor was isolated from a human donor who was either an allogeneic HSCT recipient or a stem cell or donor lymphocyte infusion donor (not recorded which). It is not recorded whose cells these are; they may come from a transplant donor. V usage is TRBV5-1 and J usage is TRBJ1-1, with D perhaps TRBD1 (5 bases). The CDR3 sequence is CASRAPGVTTEAFF. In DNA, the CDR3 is TGCGCCAGCAGGGCGCCGGGGGTTACCACTGAAGCTTTCTTT.